This entry lists 17 T cell receptor beta chains sequenced from one sample in a study of T cell responses to AZD1222 COVID-19 vaccine. Profiled with immunoSEQ multiplex PCR; TCRdb holds only in-frame clones, not every one. The sample carries 120,000 to 150,000 clones, around 88% recorded once. The material was peripheral blood, obtained on day 0 of AZD1222 vaccination. Source of these receptors: an adult in good health.

The chain combines TRBV28 with TRBJ1-4, with 7 bases identical to TRBD1. This CDR3 contains 14 residues. Trimming cost V 2 bases and J 8 bases; bases outside gene matches: 5. Per germline, CDR1 MDHEN and CDR2 SYDVKM. The CDR3 coding sequence is TGTGCCAGCAGTTTAAGAGGGGGCAGGGAAAAACTGTTTTTT. This encodes CASSLRGGREKLFF.

The V call is TRBV5-1, the J call TRBJ2-2; possibly TRBD1 or TRBD2 for D (7 bases each). Germline V CDR1 and CDR2: SGHRS, YFSETQ. This CDR3 spans 17 amino acids. V was trimmed by 0 bases and J by 1 base, leaving 13 bases between them. As DNA, the CDR3 is TGCGCCAGCAGCTTGGGGCGGGGGACAGAGAACACCGGGGAGCTGTTTTTT. It encodes CASSLGRGTENTGELFF.

V gene TRBV7-6 combines with J gene TRBJ1-1; D perhaps matches TRBD1 (5 bases). The CDR3 is made up of 15 amino acids. Germline V gene lookup returns CDR1 SGHVS and CDR2 FNYEAQ. The germline V and J ends were trimmed by 1 base and 1 base, with 10 bases remaining between them. The CDR3 here is CASSLVGTGNTEAFF. The CDR3, as DNA: TGTGCCAGCAGCTTAGTGGGGACGGGGAACACTGAAGCTTTCTTT.

The gene calls are TRBV4-1 and TRBJ1-2; the D gene is possibly TRBD1 (5 bases). The V end lost 1 base, the J end lost 4 bases, and 16 bases lay between the germline ends. Germline CDR1 reads MGHRA; CDR2 reads YSYEKL. The CDR3 is made up of 16 amino acids. The CDR3 DNA is TGCGCCAGCAGCCAAGTGGGCGCAGAGCAGGGCTATGGCTACACCTTC. Translating it yields CASSQVGAEQGYGYTF.

This clone was observed a few times. The V gene is TRBV4-2, the J gene TRBJ1-5; no clear D gene. The CDR3 is 17 residues long. V shed 0 bases and J shed 7 bases, with 19 bases lying between them. Germline V CDR1 and CDR2: LGHNA, YNFKEQ. The CDR3 is CASSQDPGASVWQPQHF. CDR3 nucleotide sequence: TGTGCCAGCAGCCAAGATCCAGGAGCGTCGGTCTGGCAGCCCCAGCATTTT.

CDR3 in amino acids: CASSYLSTGNTEAFF. The CDR3 DNA is TGTGCCAGCAGCTACCTCTCGACAGGGAACACTGAAGCTTTCTTT. The chain employs TRBV7-9 and TRBJ1-1, with a weak D call TRBD1 (6 bases). Germline V lookup: CDR1 SEHNR, CDR2 FQNEAQ (reference sequence). Trimming took 4 bases from V and 1 from J, leaving 13 bases between them. The CDR3 sequence is 15 residues long.

The chain links TRBV18 to TRBJ1-1; no reliable D call. The CDR3 extends over 16 amino acids. Germline lookup yields CDR1 KGHSH and CDR2 LQKENI. V shed 2 bases and J shed 1 base, with 14 bases lying between them. CDR3 DNA: TGTGCCAGCTCACCAAGGTTAGGCACATCGAACACTGAAGCTTTCTTT. Encoded protein: CASSPRLGTSNTEAFF.

This clone was seen a few times. The V gene is TRBV28, the J gene TRBJ2-7; 8 bases agree with TRBD1. CDR3 size: 15 residues. J was trimmed by 7 bases and V by 8 bases; bases with no gene match: 16. Germline CDR1 MDHEN, CDR2 SYDVKM. The CDR3 DNA follows: TGTGCCAGCCTTTCAGGGGGCGTGGATGATGAAGAGCAGTACTTC. It yields the protein CASLSGGVDDEEQYF. Full variable domain (outside the CDR3, taken from reference TRBV28 and TRBJ2-7): DVKVTQSSRYLVKRTGEKVFLECVQDMDHENMFWYRQDPGLGLRLIYFSYDVKMKEKGDIPEGYSVSREKKERFSLILESASTNQTSMYLCASLSGGVDDEEQYFGPGTRLTVT.

J is TRBJ1-1 and V is TRBV19; D call uncertain. The ends were cut back, 7 bases at V and 1 base at J, with 7 bases in the middle. Germline CDR1 is LNHDA and CDR2 is SQIVND (reference sequence). The CDR3 sequence is 12 residues long. Here the CDR3 reads CASIDKNTEAFF. In nucleotides, the CDR3 is TGTGCCAGTATCGACAAGAACACTGAAGCTTTCTTT. Together with reference TRBV19 and TRBJ1-1, the CDR3 gives the full variable domain: DGGITQSPKYLFRKEGQNVTLSCEQNLNHDAMYWYRQDPGQGLRLIYYSQIVNDFQKGDIAEGYSVSREKKESFPLTVTSAQKNPTAFYLCASIDKNTEAFFGQGTRLTVV.

This chain links TRBV18 with TRBJ1-1; 9 positions match TRBD1. The CDR3 totals 17 residues. Germline CDR1 is KGHSH and CDR2 is LQKENI. The ends lost 2 bases at V and 0 bases at J; junction bases unmatched: 7. CDR3 DNA: TGTGCCAGCTCACCAGGGACAGGGACGATTATGAACACTGAAGCTTTCTTT. Translation gives CASSPGTGTIMNTEAFF.

The chain employs TRBV5-1 and TRBJ2-3, with a possible D match to TRBD2 (6 bases). Trimming pared 3 bases from V and 0 bases from J, leaving 14 bases between. Germline V gives CDR1 SGHRS, CDR2 YFSETQ. This CDR3 region has 16 residues. The CDR3 reads CASSSRDFSSTDTQYF. The CDR3 DNA follows: TGCGCCAGCAGCTCTCGGGACTTCTCTAGCACAGATACGCAGTATTTT.

The CDR3 DNA reads TGTGCCAGCAGTCATCCGGGACAGGGGCGACCCCCGGGCTCCTACAATGAGCAGTTCTTC. It encodes CASSHPGQGRPPGSYNEQFF. The chain uses TRBV6-6 and TRBJ2-1; TRBD1 agrees at 10 bases. With V trimmed by 5 bases and J by 0 bases, 16 bases remained unmatched. The CDR3 runs 20 residues. Germline V CDR1 and CDR2: MNHNY, SVGAGI (reference sequence).

This clone has more than one count but fewer than ten. This chain joins TRBV24-1 and TRBJ2-3, with no clear D. The CDR3 has 13 amino acids. Germline V gives CDR1 KGHDR, CDR2 SFDVKD. V lost 6 bases and J lost 3, with 9 bases in between. The CDR3 DNA reads TGTGCCACCAGTTCCGGTCGAACAGATACGCAGTATTTT. This gives the protein CATSSGRTDTQYF.

The chain uses TRBV5-1 and TRBJ2-3; D uncertain. The V end was cut by 4 bases, the J end by 0 bases, with 12 bases between. Germline V gene lookup returns CDR1 SGHRS and CDR2 YFSETQ. This CDR3 comprises 15 residues. The CDR3 loop is CASSLIRSSTDTQYF. The CDR3 bases are TGCGCCAGCAGCCTGATTCGATCGAGCACAGATACGCAGTATTTT. The full variable domain, completed using reference TRBV5-1 and TRBJ2-3, is KAGVTQTPRYLIKTRGQQVTLSCSPISGHRSVSWYQQTPGQGLQFLFEYFSETQRNKGNFPGRFSGRQFSNSRSEMNVSTLELGDSALYLCASSLIRSSTDTQYFGPGTRLTVL.

V and J are TRBV13 and TRBJ1-1, with 8 bases matching TRBD1. V lost 6 bases and J lost 2; bases outside the gene matches: 8. The germline gives CDR1 PRHDT, CDR2 FYEKMQ (reference sequence). The CDR3 covers 15 residues. In DNA form, the CDR3 reads TGTGCCAGCAGGTCAGTGACAGGGGTCAACACTGAAGCTTTCTTT. As protein: CASRSVTGVNTEAFF.

The chain joins TRBV15 to TRBJ2-7; the match to TRBD2 covers 7 bases. Germline V CDR1 and CDR2: LNHNV, YYDKDF (reference sequence). V lost 0 bases and J lost 2; bases outside the gene matches: 4. The CDR3 consists of 15 residues. The CDR3 is CATSRDPGTTYEQYF. CDR3 in DNA: TGTGCCACCAGCAGAGATCCCGGGACTACCTACGAGCAGTACTTC.

This clone appeared a few times. The V and J genes are TRBV7-8 and TRBJ2-2; D is possibly TRBD1 or TRBD2 (5 bases each). The V end lost 5 bases, the J end lost 4 bases, and 23 bases lay between the germline ends. Germline V lookup: CDR1 SGHVS, CDR2 FQNEAQ. The CDR3 is 18 residues long. The CDR3 spells CASSRRRDEWVRTGELFF. As DNA, the CDR3 is TGTGCCAGCAGCAGAAGACGGGACGAATGGGTTCGCACCGGGGAGCTGTTTTTT.